Each of the 31 T cell receptor beta chains below was sequenced from the same sample in a study of blood T cell repertoires in COVID-19. TCRdb keeps only in-frame clones here, not all; method: immunoSEQ multiplex PCR. Among fewer than 200,000 clones listed, 88% were seen once. Material for sequencing was PBMCs or T cells enriched from blood (not recorded which). The receptors come from a woman between 18 and 29 years old who had recovered from COVID-19.

The rearrangement joins TRBV9 to TRBJ2-7; no clear D. CDR1 SGDLS and CDR2 YYNGEE come from the germline V gene. CDR3 length: 14 amino acids. Trimming removed 0 bases at V and 1 base at J, with 8 bases between. The CDR3 here is CASSVGQSSYEQYF. The CDR3 nucleotides read TGTGCCAGCAGCGTAGGCCAGTCTTCCTACGAGCAGTACTTC.

The chain couples TRBV11-2 to TRBJ1-6; maybe TRBD1 (5 bases). The V gene's germline CDR1 is SGHAT and CDR2 FQNNGV. Trimming left V 5 bases short and J 5 bases short, with 13 bases between. The CDR3 contains 15 residues. CDR3 in DNA: TGTGCCAGCAGCCGGGGTGGGGGGAATAATTCACCCCTCCACTTT. Residues: CASSRGGGNNSPLHF.

In its sample, this clone was seen once. The chain joins TRBV2 to TRBJ2-7; TRBD1 is a possible D gene (5 bases). The CDR3 consists of 15 residues. Trimming stripped 10 bases from V and 0 bases from J, with 19 bases between. The V gene's germline CDR1 is SNHLY and CDR2 FYNNEI. The CDR3 coding sequence is TGTGCCACGGCCACGACAGACACCAGCTCCTACGAGCAGTACTTC. Its protein product is CATATTDTSSYEQYF.

V gene TRBV5-5 combines with J gene TRBJ1-2, with a possible D match to TRBD1 (6 bases). CDR1 is SGHKS and CDR2 is YYEKEE in the germline V gene (reference sequence). The CDR3 extends over 14 amino acids. Trimming cost V 4 bases and J 4 bases, with 14 bases left between them. This CDR3 reads CASSPERGGYGYTF. In nucleotides, the CDR3 is TGTGCCAGCAGCCCCGAAAGGGGGGGCTATGGCTACACCTTC.

This chain uses TRBV13 with TRBJ1-4; D is undetermined. Germline lookup yields CDR1 PRHDT and CDR2 FYEKMQ (reference sequence). Deletions cut 0 bases from V and 6 bases from J, with 17 bases between. This CDR3 is 17 amino acids long. CDR3 in amino acids: CASSLGSSGVGDEKLFF. The CDR3 DNA sequence: TGTGCCAGCAGCTTAGGCTCCTCCGGAGTCGGAGATGAAAAACTGTTTTTT.

The chain has TRBV11-2 and TRBJ2-1; possible D gene TRBD2, 6 bases. The germline CDR1 and CDR2 sequences are SGHAT and FQNNGV. The CDR3 has 13 residues. Trimming removed 1 base from V and 12 bases from J, with 13 bases in between. DNA for the CDR3: TGTGCCAGCAGCTTAGTCCGGGCGGGACGGCAGTTCTTC. Protein product: CASSLVRAGRQFF.

The chain recombines TRBV4-1 with TRBJ1-2, with TRBD1 as a possible D gene (5 bases). CDR1 MGHRA and CDR2 YSYEKL come from the germline V gene. V was cut by 7 bases and J by 6 bases, with 18 bases left in between. The CDR3 covers 14 residues. For the CDR3, the DNA is TGCGCCAGCACGAAATGGCCAGGGTGGAATGGCTACACCTTC. Its protein is CASTKWPGWNGYTF.

V usage is TRBV4-3 and J usage is TRBJ1-2; 8 nucleotides match TRBD1. V shed 4 bases, J shed 4 bases, and the junction held 5 bases outside the gene matches. The germline gives CDR1 LGHNA, CDR2 YSLEER. CDR3 size: 14 residues. The CDR3 spells CASSPGQGGYGYTF. The CDR3 DNA reads as TGCGCCAGCAGCCCCGGACAGGGCGGCTATGGCTACACCTTC.

This chain connects TRBV28 to TRBJ1-2; D gene unclear. CDR3 size: 11 residues. V shed 6 bases and J shed 6 bases, with 8 bases lying between them. Per germline, CDR1 MDHEN and CDR2 SYDVKM. CDR3 nucleotide sequence: TGTGCCAGCAGCATAGGAGATGGCTACACCTTC. It encodes CASSIGDGYTF.

The V and J genes are TRBV6-6 and TRBJ1-4, with D tentatively TRBD1 (5 bases). This CDR3 region has 14 residues. V dropped 8 bases and J dropped 6 bases, with 16 bases sitting between them. CDR1 MNHNY and CDR2 SVGAGI come from the germline V gene (reference sequence). CDR3 bases: TGTGCCAGCGTGGGGCAGGGCGTTTATGAAAAACTGTTTTTT. Protein sequence: CASVGQGVYEKLFF.

This clone was found once. The chain recombines TRBV19 with TRBJ1-2; D is uncertain. This CDR3 is 13 amino acids long. V was trimmed by 3 bases and J by 4 bases, leaving 9 bases between them. In germline, CDR1 is LNHDA, CDR2 SQIVND (reference sequence). CDR3 protein: CASSMGSPYGYTF. In nucleotides, the CDR3 is TGTGCCAGTAGTATGGGCAGTCCCTATGGCTACACCTTC.

The chain links TRBV5-6 to TRBJ1-5; D remains unclear. Germline lookup yields CDR1 SGHDT and CDR2 YYEEEE. The CDR3 consists of 14 residues. The V end was cut by 1 base, the J end by 0 bases, with 5 bases between. CDR3 residues: CASSLSFSNQPQHF. In nucleotides, the CDR3 is TGTGCCAGCAGCTTGTCCTTTAGCAATCAGCCCCAGCATTTT.

This chain connects TRBV7-9 to TRBJ2-1; D is unresolved. V lost 5 bases and J 7 bases, leaving 6 bases between the germline ends. The CDR3 is made up of 11 amino acids. The germline gives CDR1 SEHNR, CDR2 FQNEAQ (reference sequence). This CDR3 reads CASSPGNEQFF. DNA for the CDR3: TGTGCCAGCAGCCCCGGGAATGAGCAGTTCTTC. The full variable domain, completed using reference TRBV7-9 and TRBJ2-1, is DTGVSQNPRHKITKRGQNVTFRCDPISEHNRLYWYRQTLGQGPEFLTYFQNEAQLEKSRLLSDRFSAERPKGSFSTLEIQRTEQGDSAMYLCASSPGNEQFFGPGTRLTVL.

The chain uses TRBV16 and TRBJ1-2; 7 bases fit TRBD1. Per germline, CDR1 KGHSY and CDR2 FQNENV. The CDR3 runs to 16 residues. Losses at the gene ends were 1 base for V and 6 bases for J; bases not matched to a gene: 11. The CDR3 bases are TGTGCCAGCAGCCAATTGGGTCCAGGGGGGATAAATGGCTACACCTTC. Its protein product is CASSQLGPGGINGYTF.

The chain employs TRBV11-2 and TRBJ1-6; D may be TRBD1 (6 bases). The CDR3 is 14 amino acids. Germline CDR1 and CDR2: SGHAT and FQNNGV. Trimming removed 3 bases from V and 3 bases from J, with 6 bases in between. The CDR3 sequence: CASSLDSYNSPLHF. As DNA, the CDR3 is TGTGCCAGCAGCTTGGACAGCTATAATTCACCCCTCCACTTT.

The rearrangement joins TRBV12-5 to TRBJ1-6; 8 bases are a match to TRBD1. The germline gives CDR1 LGHNT, CDR2 FRNRAP. The CDR3 sequence is 15 residues long. Unmatched junction bases numbered 16, after V lost 7 bases and J lost 14 bases. CDR3 residues: CASDPIGTGSITLHF. The DNA of the CDR3 is TGTGCTAGTGACCCGATCGGGACAGGAAGTATAACCCTCCACTTT.

The chain has TRBV6-5 and TRBJ2-3, with 11 bases matching TRBD2. CDR1 is MNHEY and CDR2 is SVGAGI in the germline V gene. The CDR3 is 15 residues long. Unmatched junction bases numbered 8, after V lost 5 bases and J lost 7 bases. CDR3 residues: CASSKLAGETNTQYF. In DNA form, the CDR3 reads TGTGCCAGCAGTAAACTAGCGGGGGAGACTAATACGCAGTATTTT.

This CDR3 is CASRGTGTGGYTF. The CDR3 bases are TGTGCCAGCAGGGGGACCGGGACAGGAGGCTACACCTTC. The chain links TRBV2 to TRBJ1-2, with TRBD1 matching 8 bases. CDR1 and CDR2 (germline): SNHLY, FYNNEI. After removal of 6 bases from V and 8 bases from J, the junction contained 8 bases not matched to a gene. The CDR3 extends over 13 amino acids.

The J gene is TRBJ1-2, the V gene TRBV30, with D unresolved. The V gene lost 5 bases and the J gene lost 1 base, with 8 bases spanning the gap. The germline V gene has CDR1 GTSNPN and CDR2 SVGIG (reference sequence). This CDR3 has 12 residues. The CDR3 DNA follows: TGTGCCTGGGATCAGTATAACTATGGCTACACCTTC. Translation: CAWDQYNYGYTF.

The chain employs TRBV3-1 (or the pseudogene TRBV3-2) and TRBJ1-2, with D maybe TRBD1 (6 bases). CDR3 size: 14 residues. CDR1 is LGHDT and CDR2 is YNNKEL in the germline V gene (reference sequence). Trimming cost V 2 bases and J 0 bases, with 7 bases left between them. The CDR3 nucleotides read TGTGCCAGCAGCCAACAGGGGACTAACTATGGCTACACCTTC. This sequence encodes CASSQQGTNYGYTF.

The V and J genes are TRBV4-2 and TRBJ2-7; 7 nucleotides agree with TRBD1. V was clipped by 0 bases and J by 2 bases; unmatched bases: 4. This CDR3 is 15 amino acids long. CDR1 and CDR2 from the germline V gene are LGHNA and YNFKEQ. The CDR3: CASSQEWTGPYEQYF. CDR3 coding DNA: TGTGCCAGCAGCCAAGAGTGGACAGGTCCCTACGAGCAGTACTTC.

The V call is TRBV20-1, the J call TRBJ1-1; possible D gene TRBD1, 6 bases. This CDR3 is built from 10 residues. The V end lost 4 bases, the J end lost 11 bases, and 11 bases lay between the germline ends. Per the germline V gene, CDR1 is DFQATT and CDR2 is SNEGSKA (reference sequence). In DNA form, the CDR3 reads TGCAGTGCTAACGACAGGAATGCTTTCTTT. It yields the protein CSANDRNAFF.

The rearrangement uses TRBV7-2 and TRBJ2-7, with D unresolved. Trimming cost V 1 base and J 5 bases, with 9 bases left between them. CDR3 size: 13 residues. Germline CDR1 is SGHTA and CDR2 is FQGNSA. CDR3 sequence: CASSLVIIHEQYF. The DNA of the CDR3 is TGTGCCAGCAGCTTAGTTATAATCCACGAGCAGTACTTC.

The V and J genes are TRBV20-1 and TRBJ2-1; no clear D gene. Trimming removed 2 bases from V and 7 bases from J, with 3 bases in between. CDR3 length: 10 residues. Per germline, CDR1 DFQATT and CDR2 SNEGSKA (reference sequence). CDR3 loop: CSARLNEQFF. CDR3 in DNA: TGCAGTGCTAGACTAAATGAGCAGTTCTTC.

The V call is TRBV2, the J call TRBJ1-1, with D maybe TRBD1 (5 bases). V gave up 6 bases and J gave up 8 bases, with 16 bases separating them. From germline, CDR1 is SNHLY and CDR2 FYNNEI. This CDR3 is 13 amino acids long. CDR3 sequence (DNA): TGTGCCAGCAGAGACAGCGTGGCGTCCGAAGCTTTCTTT. Protein sequence: CASRDSVASEAFF.

The V and J genes are TRBV4-1 and TRBJ2-7; D is perhaps TRBD1 (6 bases). The CDR3 is 13 amino acids. Deletions cut 4 bases from V and 5 bases from J, with 12 bases between. CDR1 and CDR2 (germline): MGHRA, YSYEKL. The CDR3 region is CASSPDSWNEQYF. CDR3 DNA sequence: TGCGCCAGCAGCCCGGACAGTTGGAACGAGCAGTACTTC.

DNA for the CDR3: TGTGCCAGCAGCTTAATAAGGGGGGAGCAGTTCTTC. Protein: CASSLIRGEQFF. V and J are TRBV7-3 and TRBJ2-1, with D maybe TRBD1 (6 bases). The CDR3 is 12 amino acids. V was cut by 1 base and J by 10 bases, with 8 bases left in between. The germline CDR1 and CDR2 sequences are SGHTA and FQGTGA.

This chain joins TRBV3-1 (or the pseudogene TRBV3-2) and TRBJ2-1; 8 bases fit TRBD2. V lost 3 bases, J lost 10 bases, and 8 bases stayed unmatched. The CDR3 is made up of 14 amino acids. Per germline, CDR1 LGHDT and CDR2 YNNKEL (reference sequence). The CDR3 region has the DNA TGTGCCAGCAGCCACCTAGCGGGCCCGGGGGAGCAGTTCTTC. Translation: CASSHLAGPGEQFF.

The chain recombines TRBV11-3 with TRBJ2-5; the match to TRBD2 covers 8 bases. The CDR3 consists of 15 residues. CDR1 SGHNT and CDR2 YENEEA come from the germline V gene. The trim removed 5 bases at V and 0 bases at J, leaving 5 bases unmatched. CDR3 sequence: CASSPTGGDQETQYF. CDR3 coding DNA: TGTGCCAGCAGCCCAACGGGGGGGGACCAAGAGACCCAGTACTTC.

This clone was found a few times. The chain recombines TRBV10-3 with TRBJ1-1; D gene unclear. Germline loops: CDR1 ENHRY, CDR2 SYGVKD. CDR3 length equals 14 residues. V was clipped by 7 bases and J by 3 bases, with 15 bases between them. This CDR3 is CAIKQREADTEAFF. CDR3 nucleotide sequence: TGTGCCATCAAACAAAGGGAGGCGGACACTGAAGCTTTCTTT.

This clone was detected once. The chain carries TRBV6-5 and TRBJ1-3, with no clear D. This CDR3 is 15 amino acids long. CDR1 MNHEY and CDR2 SVGAGI come from the germline V gene. V was cut by 5 bases and J by 0 bases, with 11 bases left in between. CDR3 loop: CASSPQADSGNTIYF. The DNA of the CDR3 is TGTGCCAGCAGTCCTCAGGCCGACTCTGGAAACACCATATATTTT.